Following are 19 T cell receptor beta chains from one sample sequenced in a study of CD8 T cells in Susac syndrome. cDNA came from about 0.51 to 1 ug RNA primed by random hexamers. TCRdb processed the immunoSEQ multiplex PCR reads anew with MiXCR; each CDR3 protein has one entry. The sample consists of over 95,000 distinct CDR3 sequences, 80% to 95% of them appearing once. The material sequenced was CD4+ T cells from PBMCs. The receptors stem from a human donor in good health.

The V and J genes are TRBV2 and TRBJ1-1, with D possibly matching TRBD1 (6 bases). Looked up from germline, CDR1 is SNHLY and CDR2 is FYNNEI. The CDR3 spans 14 residues. Trimming took off 7 bases at V and 5 bases at J, with 17 bases between the two ends. CDR3 loop: CASKRGALETEAFF. In nucleotides, the CDR3 is TGTGCCAGCAAGCGGGGGGCCTTGGAAACTGAAGCTTTCTTT. Full variable domain (outside the CDR3, taken from reference TRBV2 and TRBJ1-1): EPEVTQTPSHQVTQMGQEVILRCVPISNHLYFYWYRQILGQKVEFLVSFYNNEISEKSEIFDDQFSVERPDGSNFTLKIRSTKLEDSAMYFCASKRGALETEAFFGQGTRLTVV.

Only a few counts were recorded for this clonotype. J is TRBJ2-7 and V is TRBV6-2 or TRBV6-3; the D is unclear. This CDR3 contains 13 residues. Trimming left V 2 bases short and J 0 bases short, with 5 bases between. Germline CDR1 reads MNHEY; CDR2 reads SVGEGT. CDR3 amino acids: CASSYRSSYEQYF. The CDR3 DNA follows: TGTGCCAGCAGTTACCGGAGCTCCTACGAGCAGTACTTC.

This clonotype was counted a few times. The chain is built from TRBV29-1 and TRBJ2-3; D gene uncertain. Germline loops: CDR1 SQVTM, CDR2 ANQGSEA. Trimming removed 3 bases from V and 0 bases from J, with 4 bases in between. This CDR3 is built from 12 residues. This CDR3 reads CSVEYSTDTQYF. CDR3 nucleotides: TGCAGCGTTGAGTATAGCACAGATACGCAGTATTTT.

The J gene is TRBJ1-1, the V gene TRBV6-2 or TRBV6-3, with 7 nucleotides matching TRBD1. V was clipped by 2 bases and J by 11 bases; unmatched bases: 5. Germline-derived CDR1 and CDR2 are MNHEY and SVGEGT. The CDR3 extends over 12 amino acids. CDR3 region: CASSYRDSLAFF. The DNA for the CDR3 is TGTGCCAGCAGTTACCGGGACAGCCTCGCTTTCTTT.

The chain links TRBV7-2 to TRBJ2-7; no clear D. CDR3 length equals 14 residues. Deletions cut 10 bases from V and 0 bases from J, with 16 bases between. Germline V gene sequence: CDR1 SGHTA, CDR2 FQGNSA. The CDR3: CATKTVAASYEQYF. The CDR3 coding sequence is TGTGCCACCAAGACTGTTGCTGCCTCCTACGAGCAGTACTTC.

This clonotype was seen once. The chain couples TRBV4-2 to TRBJ1-1, with D uncertain. Germline V lookup: CDR1 LGHNA, CDR2 YNFKEQ. The CDR3 spans 15 residues. The V gene lost 4 bases and the J gene lost 5 bases, with 17 bases spanning the gap. The CDR3 region has the DNA TGTGCCAGCAGCCGAGAAGGGAAAGGGAGGACTGAAGCTTTCTTT. Its translation is CASSREGKGRTEAFF.

This chain connects TRBV7-9 to TRBJ2-1; D gene ambiguous. V was pared by 5 bases and J by 8 bases, with 7 bases between. The CDR3 sequence is 11 residues long. Germline V gives CDR1 SEHNR, CDR2 FQNEAQ (reference sequence). The CDR3 region has the DNA TGTGCCAGCAGCCGTCTCGATGAGCAGTTCTTC. Translation gives CASSRLDEQFF. Supplemented by reference TRBV7-9 and TRBJ2-1, the full variable domain reads DTGVSQNPRHKITKRGQNVTFRCDPISEHNRLYWYRQTLGQGPEFLTYFQNEAQLEKSRLLSDRFSAERPKGSFSTLEIQRTEQGDSAMYLCASSRLDEQFFGPGTRLTVL.

The rearrangement joins TRBV12-3 or TRBV12-4 to TRBJ1-1; maybe TRBD1 (6 bases). This CDR3 contains 15 residues. Between the trimmed V and J ends, which lost 3 bases and 0 bases, there was a span of 11 bases. DNA for the CDR3: TGTGCCAGCAGTTTCTTTACAGGGATGAACACTGAAGCTTTCTTT. Encoded protein: CASSFFTGMNTEAFF.

The genes are TRBV5-1 and TRBJ2-7; D remains ambiguous. Per the germline V gene, CDR1 is SGHRS and CDR2 is YFSETQ. Deletions cut 5 bases from V and 0 bases from J, with 6 bases between. This CDR3 comprises 12 residues. DNA of the CDR3: TGCGCCAGCAGATCCGACTCCTACGAGCAGTACTTC. Translating gives CASRSDSYEQYF. The full variable domain, rest sourced from reference TRBV5-1 and TRBJ2-7, is KAGVTQTPRYLIKTRGQQVTLSCSPISGHRSVSWYQQTPGQGLQFLFEYFSETQRNKGNFPGRFSGRQFSNSRSEMNVSTLELGDSALYLCASRSDSYEQYFGPGTRLTVT.

J is TRBJ2-2 and V is TRBV5-4; unclear D gene. The germline V gene has CDR1 SGHNT and CDR2 YYREEE (reference sequence). Trimming removed 1 base at V and 3 bases at J, with 7 bases between. The CDR3 runs to 14 residues. The CDR3 bases are TGTGCCAGCAGCTTGCCTAGTGACACCGGGGAGCTGTTTTTT. Protein: CASSLPSDTGELFF. Looking up the rest from reference TRBV5-4 and TRBJ2-2 gives the full variable domain: ETGVTQSPTHLIKTRGQQVTLRCSSQSGHNTVSWYQQALGQGPQFIFQYYREEENGRGNFPPRFSGLQFPNYSSELNVNALELDDSALYLCASSLPSDTGELFFGEGSRLTVL.

This chain uses TRBV27 with TRBJ2-2, with TRBD1 matching over 9 bases. The CDR3 runs to 17 residues. V was pared by 5 bases and J by 2 bases, with 9 bases of the junction left unmatched. The germline V gene encodes CDR1 MNHEY and CDR2 SMNVEV (reference sequence). The CDR3 region is CASSLTWTGVNTGELFF. CDR3 sequence (DNA): TGTGCCAGCAGTCTGACCTGGACAGGGGTTAACACCGGGGAGCTGTTTTTT.

The rearrangement links TRBV12-3 or TRBV12-4 to TRBJ2-3; D uncertain. V shed 5 bases and J shed 7 bases, with 13 bases lying between them. The CDR3 is 13 amino acids. Written as DNA, the CDR3 is TGTGCCAGCAGTATTGACCATTTATATACGCAGTATTTT. Amino acids: CASSIDHLYTQYF.

This chain joins TRBV7-2 and TRBJ2-1; the match to TRBD2 covers 10 bases. V was clipped by 4 bases and J by 4 bases; unmatched bases: 10. From germline, CDR1 is SGHTA and CDR2 FQGNSA. The CDR3 runs to 17 residues. Here the CDR3 DNA reads TGTGCCAGCAGCTCTCCGGCTAGCGGGAGAAGATACAATGAGCAGTTCTTC. It yields the protein CASSSPASGRRYNEQFF.

The chain couples TRBV14 to TRBJ1-1; D remains ambiguous. Trimming shortened V by 3 bases and J by 6 bases, and 8 bases separated the two germline ends. This CDR3 comprises 12 residues. Germline V lookup: CDR1 SGHDN, CDR2 FVKESK. The CDR3 DNA sequence: TGTGCCAGCAGCCATTATGGCGCTGAAGCTTTCTTT. Protein product: CASSHYGAEAFF.

The rearrangement uses TRBV6-2 or TRBV6-3 and TRBJ2-1, with 8 bases that match TRBD2. CDR1 MNHEY and CDR2 SVGEGT come from the germline V gene. Trimming removed 2 bases from V and 4 bases from J; junction bases left unmatched: 19. This CDR3 is built from 20 residues. The DNA for the CDR3 is TGTGCCAGCAGTTACGGGGGGGGAACCTCCGGGACTAGAAGGTACAATGAGCAGTTCTTC. This sequence encodes CASSYGGGTSGTRRYNEQFF.

This sequence joins TRBV19 and TRBJ1-4; a possible D gene is TRBD1 (5 bases). Germline CDR1 reads LNHDA; CDR2 reads SQIVND (reference sequence). Trimming shortened V by 5 bases and J by 8 bases, and 12 bases separated the two germline ends. The CDR3 covers 13 residues. CDR3 DNA sequence: TGTGCCAGTAGTCTCCGGGACGACGAAAAACTGTTTTTT. This codes for CASSLRDDEKLFF.

V gene TRBV19 combines with J gene TRBJ2-5; D unresolved. Germline CDR1 reads LNHDA; CDR2 reads SQIVND (reference sequence). The V end was cut by 5 bases, the J end by 5 bases, with 6 bases between. The CDR3 is made up of 11 amino acids. The chain's CDR3 is CASSSRETQYF. The CDR3 nucleotides read TGTGCCAGTAGTTCGCGGGAGACCCAGTACTTC.

As DNA, the CDR3 is TGTGCCAGCAGCTCCCTGCCCGCCTACGAGCAGTACTTC. It yields the protein CASSSLPAYEQYF. The chain combines TRBV7-3 with TRBJ2-7; D gene unclear. There are 13 residues in the CDR3. Germline-derived CDR1 and CDR2 are SGHTA and FQGTGA. Trimming stripped 4 bases from V and 2 bases from J, with 9 bases between.

J is TRBJ1-1 and V is TRBV29-1; D perhaps matches TRBD1 (6 bases). The CDR3 is made up of 13 amino acids. CDR1 is SQVTM and CDR2 is ANQGSEA in the germline V gene. V was trimmed by 5 bases and J by 2 bases, leaving 12 bases between them. The CDR3 coding sequence is TGCAGCGTTAAGACAGGAAGAAACACTGAAGCTTTCTTT. Translated, it gives CSVKTGRNTEAFF.